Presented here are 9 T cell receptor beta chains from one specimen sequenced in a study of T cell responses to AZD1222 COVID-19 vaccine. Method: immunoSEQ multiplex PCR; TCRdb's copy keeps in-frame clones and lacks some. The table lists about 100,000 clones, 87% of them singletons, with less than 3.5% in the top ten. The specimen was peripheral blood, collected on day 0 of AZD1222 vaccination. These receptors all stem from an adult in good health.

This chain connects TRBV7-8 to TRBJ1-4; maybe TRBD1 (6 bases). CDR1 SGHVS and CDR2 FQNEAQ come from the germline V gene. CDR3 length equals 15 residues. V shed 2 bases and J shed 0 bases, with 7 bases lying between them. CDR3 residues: CASSLSGATNEKLFF. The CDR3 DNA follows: TGTGCCAGCAGCTTATCAGGGGCAACTAATGAAAAACTGTTTTTT. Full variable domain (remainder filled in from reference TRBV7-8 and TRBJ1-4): GAGVSQSPRYKVAKRGQDVALRCDPISGHVSLFWYQQALGQGPEFLTYFQNEAQLDKSGLPSDRFFAERPEGSVSTLKIQRTQQEDSAVYLCASSLSGATNEKLFFGSGTQLSVL.

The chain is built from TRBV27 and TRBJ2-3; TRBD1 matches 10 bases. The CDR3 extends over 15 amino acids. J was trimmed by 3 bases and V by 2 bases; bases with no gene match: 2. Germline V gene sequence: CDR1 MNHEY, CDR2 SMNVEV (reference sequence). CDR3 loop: CASSLRTGGTDTQYF. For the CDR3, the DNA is TGTGCCAGCAGTTTAAGGACAGGGGGGACAGATACGCAGTATTTT.

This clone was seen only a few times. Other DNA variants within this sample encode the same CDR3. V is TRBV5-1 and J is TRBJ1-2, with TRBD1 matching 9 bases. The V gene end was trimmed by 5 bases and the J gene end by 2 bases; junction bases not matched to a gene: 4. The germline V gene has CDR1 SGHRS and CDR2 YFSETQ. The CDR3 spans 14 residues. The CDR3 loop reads CASSPGTGNYGYTF. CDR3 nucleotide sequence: TGCGCCAGCAGTCCCGGGACAGGGAACTATGGCTACACCTTC.

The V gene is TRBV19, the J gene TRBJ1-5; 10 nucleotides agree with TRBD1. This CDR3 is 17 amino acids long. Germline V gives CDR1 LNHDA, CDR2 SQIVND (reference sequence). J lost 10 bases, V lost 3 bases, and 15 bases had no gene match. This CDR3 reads CASSMAGTGDSRGPQHF. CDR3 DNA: TGTGCCAGTAGTATGGCCGGGACAGGGGATTCGAGGGGTCCCCAGCATTTT. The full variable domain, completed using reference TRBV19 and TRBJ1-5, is DGGITQSPKYLFRKEGQNVTLSCEQNLNHDAMYWYRQDPGQGLRLIYYSQIVNDFQKGDIAEGYSVSREKKESFPLTVTSAQKNPTAFYLCASSMAGTGDSRGPQHFGDGTRLSIL.

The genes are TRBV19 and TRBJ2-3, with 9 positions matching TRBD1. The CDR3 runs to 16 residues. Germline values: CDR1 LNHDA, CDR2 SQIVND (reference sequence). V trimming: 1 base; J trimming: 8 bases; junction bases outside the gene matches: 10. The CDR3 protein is CASSIVPGQGVPTQYF. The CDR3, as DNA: TGTGCCAGTAGTATAGTCCCGGGACAGGGTGTTCCTACGCAGTATTTT.

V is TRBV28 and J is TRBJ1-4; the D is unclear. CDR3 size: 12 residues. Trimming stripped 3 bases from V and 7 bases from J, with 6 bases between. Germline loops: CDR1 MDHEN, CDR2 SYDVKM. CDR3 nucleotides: TGTGCCAGCAGTTTCCTAAGTGAAAAACTGTTTTTT. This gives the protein CASSFLSEKLFF.

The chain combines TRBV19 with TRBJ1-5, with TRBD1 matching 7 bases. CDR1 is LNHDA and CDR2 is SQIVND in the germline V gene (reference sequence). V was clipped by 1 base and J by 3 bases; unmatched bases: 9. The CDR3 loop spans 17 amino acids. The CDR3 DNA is TGTGCCAGTAGTATAGCGCTGGGACAGCACATCAATCAGCCCCAGCATTTT. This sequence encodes CASSIALGQHINQPQHF.

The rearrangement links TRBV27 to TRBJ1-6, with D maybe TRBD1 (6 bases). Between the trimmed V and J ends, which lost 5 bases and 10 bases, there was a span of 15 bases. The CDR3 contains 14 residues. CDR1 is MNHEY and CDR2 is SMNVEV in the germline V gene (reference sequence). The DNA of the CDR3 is TGTGCCAGCAGTGTTACAGGGTCATGGTCACCCCTCCACTTT. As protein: CASSVTGSWSPLHF.

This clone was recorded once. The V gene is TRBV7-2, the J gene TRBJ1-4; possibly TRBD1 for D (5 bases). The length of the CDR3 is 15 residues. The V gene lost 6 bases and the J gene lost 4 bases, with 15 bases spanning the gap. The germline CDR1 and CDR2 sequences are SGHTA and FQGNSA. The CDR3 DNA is TGTGCCAGCAGTCAAGGGTGGGGGATTAATGAAAAACTGTTTTTT. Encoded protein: CASSQGWGINEKLFF.